The 15 T cell receptor beta chains reported below all come from one sample, sequenced in a study of metastatic and nonmetastatic thyroid tumors. With MiXCR, TCRdb called clones anew from the PCR reads. The data contain 24,000 or so clones, approximately 13% of them singletons. Thyroid surgery took place with no prior treatment in any patient. Sequencing was done on a sample of blood. These receptors were obtained from a female donor with papillary thyroid cancer or a benign thyroid nodule (not recorded which). Some clones in this sample may be carry-over from other donors' samples.

This clone is labeled as medium-sized. The rearrangement uses TRBV10-1 and TRBJ2-1, with 7 nucleotides matching TRBD1. Unmatched junction bases numbered 6, after V lost 4 bases and J lost 12 bases. CDR1 and CDR2 from the germline V gene are WNHNN and SYGVQD (reference sequence). The CDR3 is 12 amino acids. CDR3 amino acids: CASSASYRGQFF. The CDR3 region has the DNA TGCGCCAGCAGTGCCTCGTACAGGGGGCAGTTCTTC.

This clone was counted many times. The CDR3 sequence is CASSWAMYGTEAFF. CDR3 coding DNA: TGTGCCAGCAGCTGGGCGATGTATGGCACTGAAGCTTTCTTT. The chain combines TRBV7-2 with TRBJ1-1, with D hard to call. The V end was cut by 4 bases, the J end by 4 bases, with 13 bases between. The CDR3 has 14 amino acids. Germline assignment: CDR1 SGHTA and CDR2 FQGNSA.

As regards this clone: Germline is not matched at one junction end, which may reflect a read error. This CDR3 is also generated by other DNA sequences in the sample. The chain uses TRBV4-1 and TRBJ2-3; 8 bases fit TRBD1. Germline V gives CDR1 MGHRA, CDR2 YSYEKL. This CDR3 has 15 residues. This chain's CDR3 is CASSQSGQGTDTQYF. The CDR3 DNA reads as TGCGCCAGCAGTCAATCTGGACAGGGCACAGATACACAGTATTTT.

Ten or more counts support this clone. The chain uses TRBV29-1 and TRBJ2-2; the D gene is possibly TRBD1 (5 bases). The CDR3 extends over 13 amino acids. Germline-derived CDR1 and CDR2 are SQVTM and ANQGSEA. The V end lost 8 bases, the J end lost 7 bases, and 17 bases lay between the germline ends. The CDR3 spells CSIFGRGGGELFF. CDR3 in DNA: TGCAGCATATTTGGAAGGGGTGGCGGGGAGCTGTTTTTT.

This clone was observed at least ten times. V usage is TRBV11-3 and J usage is TRBJ2-1, with 8 nucleotides matching TRBD2. This CDR3 contains 16 residues. Trimming took 5 bases from V and 7 from J; bases not matched to a gene: 13. Germline V CDR1 and CDR2: SGHNT, YENEEA. CDR3 residues: CASSHPEQRGKNEQFF. CDR3 DNA: TGTGCCAGCAGCCACCCTGAGCAGCGGGGGAAGAATGAGCAGTTCTTC.

Ten or more counts support this clone. One junction end does not reproduce the germline sequence, and a read error may be involved. The sample contains more than one DNA sequence encoding this CDR3. The chain uses TRBV28 and TRBJ1-6; D not certain. The germline gives CDR1 MDHEN, CDR2 SYDVKM. The CDR3 contains 14 residues. The CDR3 coding sequence is TGTGCCAGCAGCATCGCGATGCGGGATTCGCCCCTCCACTTT. Translated: CASSIAMRDSPLHF.

In its sample, this clone was seen many times. This chain uses TRBV4-2 with TRBJ1-5; D uncertain. V shed 0 bases and J shed 4 bases, with 16 bases lying between them. Per germline, CDR1 LGHNA and CDR2 YNFKEQ. The CDR3 sequence is 17 residues long. CDR3 in DNA: TGTGCCAGCAGCCAAGACTGGGAGGCAAGGACGAATCAGCCCCAGCATTTT. It is translated as CASSQDWEARTNQPQHF.

The chain employs TRBV14 and TRBJ2-2; D is uncertain. Germline V lookup: CDR1 SGHDN, CDR2 FVKESK. This CDR3 has 14 residues. The V end lost 6 bases, the J end lost 1 base, and 9 bases lay between the germline ends. The chain's CDR3 is CASREEMNTGELFF. DNA of the CDR3: TGTGCCAGCAGAGAAGAAATGAACACCGGGGAGCTGTTTTTT.

Comments on this clone: A clone one base away is much larger, so this may be a read error. The chain joins TRBV10-3 to TRBJ2-1; TRBD2 matches 7 bases. The CDR3 runs 15 residues. Per the germline V gene, CDR1 is ENHRY and CDR2 is SYGVKD. After removal of 4 bases from V and 4 bases from J, the junction contained 7 bases not matched to a gene. This CDR3 reads CAISGGGRKYNEQFF. CDR3 bases: TGTGCCATCAGTGGCGGCGGGAGAAAATACAATGAGCAGTTCTTC.

This clone has ten or more counts. This chain links TRBV6-4 with TRBJ2-1, with 13 bases that match TRBD2. Germline V gene sequence: CDR1 MRHNA, CDR2 SNTAGT. The CDR3 loop spans 20 amino acids. The V and J ends lost 6 bases and 6 bases, in that order; junction bases with no gene match: 20. CDR3 bases: TGTGCCAGCAGGACGGGACAGGGGTGGACTAGCGGGAGCTGTGGCAATGAGCAGTTCTTC. Protein: CASRTGQGWTSGSCGNEQFF.

Many counts were recorded for this clone. The rearrangement joins TRBV20-1 to TRBJ2-7, with D perhaps matching TRBD2 (5 bases). Germline CDR1 and CDR2: DFQATT and SNEGSKA (reference sequence). This CDR3 has 14 residues. The V and J ends lost 5 bases and 0 bases respectively, with 14 bases between them. CDR3 in amino acids: CSAPPGSSSYEQYF. CDR3 nucleotides: TGCAGTGCTCCCCCGGGGTCGAGCTCCTACGAGCAGTACTTC.

At least ten counts were recorded for this clone. The chain employs TRBV7-8 and TRBJ2-3, with TRBD2 matching over 7 bases. V gave up 1 base and J gave up 0 bases; unmatched junction bases: 7. Germline CDR1 and CDR2: SGHVS and FQNEAQ. The length of the CDR3 is 17 residues. The CDR3 loop is CASSLVAGETSTDTQYF. The CDR3 DNA is TGTGCCAGCAGCTTAGTCGCGGGAGAGACTAGCACAGATACGCAGTATTTT.

The V call is TRBV10-1, the J call TRBJ2-1; D ambiguous. CDR3 size: 15 residues. Germline CDR1 is WNHNN and CDR2 is SYGVQD (reference sequence). The ends were cut back, 0 bases at V and 8 bases at J, with 14 bases in the middle. CDR3 in DNA: TGCGCCAGCAGTGAGTCGACTGCAAACGGGCATGAGCAGTTCTTC. It encodes CASSESTANGHEQFF.

Many counts were recorded for this clone. The chain combines TRBV7-3 with TRBJ2-1; 10 bases map to TRBD2. CDR3 length equals 14 residues. V dropped 6 bases and J dropped 8; count of bases not matched to a gene: 7. In germline, CDR1 is SGHTA, CDR2 FQGTGA. CDR3 amino acids: CASRPSGGGDEQFF. The CDR3 nucleotides are TGTGCCAGCAGACCTAGCGGGGGTGGGGATGAGCAGTTCTTC.

This clone was recorded many times. J is TRBJ2-3 and V is TRBV5-1; 8 positions agree with TRBD2. From germline, CDR1 is SGHRS and CDR2 YFSETQ. There are 16 residues in the CDR3. Trimming removed 2 bases from V and 5 bases from J; junction bases left unmatched: 10. The CDR3 region is CASSLYPAGEGDTQYF. The CDR3 DNA follows: TGCGCCAGCAGCTTATATCCAGCGGGAGAGGGAGATACGCAGTATTTT.